This entry lists 6 T cell receptor beta chains sequenced from one sample in a study of control samples from healthy donors and cancer patients. Data came from immunoSEQ multiplex PCR; TCRdb stores just in-frame clones and leaves some out. Of about 230,000 clones listed, over 75% were seen once; the top ten hold 10% to 15%. Sequencing used PBMCs. The receptors were gathered from a woman aged 55-75 years with lung cancer.

Only a few counts were recorded for this clone. The CDR3 here is CASSLQGGTNYGYTF. The CDR3, as DNA: TGTGCCAGTAGCCTCCAGGGAGGAACTAACTATGGCTACACCTTC. The chain recombines TRBV19 with TRBJ1-2; D might be TRBD1 (5 bases). This CDR3 contains 15 residues. Per germline, CDR1 LNHDA and CDR2 SQIVND (reference sequence). Trimming took off 6 bases at V and 0 bases at J, with 14 bases between the two ends.

CDR3 nucleotides: TGCGCCAGCAGCCCCAGCTCCTACGAGCAGTACTTC. It encodes CASSPSSYEQYF. The chain has TRBV5-1 and TRBJ2-7; D unresolved. The CDR3 totals 12 residues. Germline CDR1 reads SGHRS; CDR2 reads YFSETQ. The germline V and J ends were trimmed by 4 bases and 0 bases, with 5 bases remaining between them.

The chain combines TRBV24-1 with TRBJ2-5; D remains unclear. V was clipped by 4 bases and J by 5 bases, with 10 bases between them. The CDR3 runs 13 residues. CDR1 is KGHDR and CDR2 is SFDVKD in the germline V gene. This CDR3 reads CATSDPSRETQYF. For the CDR3, the DNA is TGTGCCACCAGTGACCCCTCTCGGGAGACCCAGTACTTC.

The chain joins TRBV5-4 to TRBJ1-5, with D unresolved. The CDR3 extends over 15 amino acids. The germline V and J ends were trimmed by 0 bases and 6 bases, with 13 bases remaining between them. Germline V gene sequence: CDR1 SGHNT, CDR2 YYREEE (reference sequence). The CDR3 protein is CASSLDPNPGQPQHF. The CDR3 region has the DNA TGTGCCAGCAGCTTGGATCCAAATCCGGGTCAGCCCCAGCATTTT.

The V gene is TRBV28, the J gene TRBJ2-3, with 12 bases lining up with TRBD2. The J segment lost 4 bases and the V segment lost 4 bases, leaving 9 bases of the junction unmatched. This CDR3 has 17 amino acids. Germline loops: CDR1 MDHEN, CDR2 SYDVKM. CDR3 sequence: CASSSTGLAGGSDTQYF. As DNA, the CDR3 is TGTGCCAGCAGTTCCACAGGCCTAGCGGGAGGGTCAGATACGCAGTATTTT.

V is TRBV11-2 and J is TRBJ2-1, with 9 bases that match TRBD2. CDR3 length: 13 residues. Germline values: CDR1 SGHAT, CDR2 FQNNGV. V was clipped by 4 bases and J by 9 bases; unmatched bases: 4. In DNA form, the CDR3 reads TGTGCCAGCAGCTACGGGACTAGCCGTGAGCAGTTCTTC. Translation: CASSYGTSREQFF.